Below, 20 T cell receptor beta chains from the same sample are listed, as sequenced in a study of CD8 T cells in ankylosing spondylitis. TCRdb used MiXCR to reprocess the 5' RACE reads, holding one entry per CDR3 protein. The sample has under 200,000 distinct CDR3 sequences, about an eighth seen once. Input material: blood, either unsorted or a sorted T cell fraction (not recorded which). These receptors originate from a female donor with ankylosing spondylitis or in good health (not recorded which).

This clonotype was detected many times. The chain recombines TRBV4-1 with TRBJ1-1; no firm D call. CDR1 and CDR2 from the germline V gene are MGHRA and YSYEKL. V was clipped by 3 bases and J by 0 bases, with 2 bases between them. The CDR3 has 12 residues. The CDR3 DNA reads as TGCGCCAGCAGCCAGATGAACACTGAAGCTTTCTTT. It codes for CASSQMNTEAFF.

In its sample, this clonotype was seen many times. The V gene is TRBV5-1, the J gene TRBJ2-7; TRBD1 matches 8 bases. Germline V gene data show CDR1 as SGHRS and CDR2 as YFSETQ. Trimming cost V 0 bases and J 2 bases; bases outside gene matches: 4. CDR3 length: 15 amino acids. The CDR3 DNA sequence: TGCGCCAGCAGCTTGGCCGTGACAGGGGCCTACGAGCAGTACTTC. Its translation: CASSLAVTGAYEQYF.

Regarding this clonotype: A much larger clone differs by one base, so this may be a read error. This chain connects TRBV20-1 to TRBJ2-2; D perhaps matches TRBD2 (6 bases). The CDR3 consists of 11 residues. Germline V lookup: CDR1 DFQATT, CDR2 SNEGSKA (reference sequence). The CDR3 DNA reads as TGCAGTGCGACGAACACCGGGGGGCTGTTTTTT. Its protein product is CSATNTGGLFF.

This clonotype came up a few times. The V call is TRBV12-5, the J call TRBJ2-1; 10 nucleotides agree with TRBD2. V was clipped by 0 bases and J by 6 bases; unmatched bases: 2. Per the germline V gene, CDR1 is LGHNT and CDR2 is FRNRAP. The CDR3 spans 15 residues. CDR3 sequence reads: CASGLVSSGSNEQFF. The CDR3 bases are TGTGCTAGTGGTTTGGTATCTAGCGGGAGCAATGAGCAGTTCTTC.

This clonotype was recorded a few times. The genes are TRBV7-2 and TRBJ2-7, with 16 bases that match TRBD2. The CDR3 consists of 15 residues. With V trimmed by 5 bases and J by 7 bases, 5 bases remained unmatched. CDR1 is SGHTA, CDR2 FQGNSA, per germline. This chain's CDR3 is CASSPGLAGGEEQYF. The CDR3 DNA reads as TGTGCCAGCAGCCCGGGACTAGCGGGAGGGGAAGAGCAGTACTTC.

At least ten counts were recorded for this clonotype. The chain combines TRBV20-1 with TRBJ1-2, with TRBD1 identical over 9 bases. The CDR3 runs to 13 residues. Trimming took 3 bases from V and 9 from J; bases not matched to a gene: 8. Germline assignment: CDR1 DFQATT and CDR2 SNEGSKA (reference sequence). The CDR3 region is CSARGQGSGRYTF. The DNA for the CDR3 is TGCAGTGCTAGGGGACAGGGTTCGGGTCGCTACACCTTC.

This clonotype was counted ten times or more. The rearrangement links TRBV20-1 to TRBJ1-2; D gene uncertain. V lost 3 bases and J 8 bases, leaving 19 bases between the germline ends. This CDR3 has 14 residues. Germline CDR1 is DFQATT and CDR2 is SNEGSKA (reference sequence). CDR3 coding DNA: TGCAGTGCTAGTACCGGGGATAAGAGGAAGGGCTACACCTTC. Translation gives CSASTGDKRKGYTF.

The table lists this clonotype with a few counts. The V gene is TRBV5-4, the J gene TRBJ2-2, with a possible D match to TRBD1 (5 bases). CDR3 length: 16 residues. V dropped 4 bases and J dropped 7 bases, with 20 bases sitting between them. Germline lookup yields CDR1 SGHNT and CDR2 YYREEE (reference sequence). CDR3 residues: CASSGAGKRSIGELFF. The CDR3 bases are TGTGCCAGCAGCGGAGCAGGGAAACGGAGTATCGGGGAGCTGTTTTTT.

This clonotype was recorded many times. The chain joins TRBV29-1 to TRBJ1-2; D remains unclear. Trimming shortened V by 3 bases and J by 8 bases, and 13 bases separated the two germline ends. The CDR3 covers 12 residues. Per the germline V gene, CDR1 is SQVTM and CDR2 is ANQGSEA. The CDR3 DNA reads TGCAGCGTTGAGGCGCGGGATCCGGGCTACACCTTC. As protein: CSVEARDPGYTF.

The sample holds many counts of this clonotype. The V gene is TRBV7-6, the J gene TRBJ1-1; 8 bases are a match to TRBD1. The CDR3 totals 15 residues. CDR1 and CDR2 from the germline V gene are SGHVS and FNYEAQ. V lost 6 bases and J lost 4; bases outside the gene matches: 10. In DNA, the CDR3 is TGTGCCAGCAGGGCTAATACAGGGGGAATCACTGAAGCTTTCTTT. As protein: CASRANTGGITEAFF. Looking up the rest from reference TRBV7-6 and TRBJ1-1 gives the full variable domain: GAGVSQSPRYKVTKRGQDVALRCDPISGHVSLYWYRQALGQGPEFLTYFNYEAQQDKSGLPNDRFSAERPEGSISTLTIQRTEQRDSAMYRCASRANTGGITEAFFGQGTRLTVV.

Note on this clonotype: It may be a read error: a sequence one base away is much more abundant. The V gene is TRBV11-2, the J gene TRBJ2-5; perhaps D is TRBD1 or TRBD2 (6 bases each). The CDR3 is 13 residues long. The germline V gene has CDR1 SGHAT and CDR2 FQNNGV. The CDR3 DNA reads as TGTGCCAGCAGCTTTGGAGGGGGAGAGACCCAGTGCTTC. Its protein product is CASSFGGGETQCF.

This clonotype has ten or more counts. V usage is TRBV5-1 and J usage is TRBJ2-7; D gene unclear. Germline CDR1 and CDR2: SGHRS and YFSETQ. The V end lost 4 bases, the J end lost 0 bases, and 8 bases lay between the germline ends. The CDR3 consists of 13 residues. The CDR3, as DNA: TGCGCCAGCAGCAAGGGAAGCTCCTACGAGCAGTACTTC. As protein: CASSKGSSYEQYF.

This clonotype was counted ten times or more. This rearrangement joins TRBV12-3 or TRBV12-4 to TRBJ2-1; D remains ambiguous. The CDR3 extends over 12 amino acids. V was cut by 7 bases and J by 8 bases, with 12 bases left in between. CDR3 DNA: TGTGCCAGCACCACCTCCGTCGATGAGCAGTTCTTC. This translates into CASTTSVDEQFF.

This clonotype was seen only a few times. This chain joins TRBV7-2 and TRBJ2-3; D is undetermined. CDR3 length equals 11 residues. V lost 2 bases to trimming and J lost 8 bases, with 5 bases between them. Germline-derived CDR1 and CDR2 are SGHTA and FQGNSA. CDR3 region: CASSLRATQYF. CDR3 DNA: TGTGCCAGCAGCTTAAGGGCTACGCAGTATTTT.

This CDR3 is CASSQVAGGYGGELFF. The CDR3 DNA is TGCGCCAGCAGCCAAGTAGCGGGAGGTTATGGCGGGGAGCTGTTTTTT. The genes are TRBV4-1 and TRBJ2-2; 10 bases agree with TRBD2. The germline CDR1 and CDR2 sequences are MGHRA and YSYEKL. The CDR3 sequence is 16 residues long. V lost 1 base, J lost 7 bases, and 6 bases stayed unmatched.

This clonotype was detected ten times or more. This chain links TRBV7-2 with TRBJ2-5; the D gene is possibly TRBD2 (5 bases). With 1 base removed from V and 5 bases from J, the gap between germline ends came to 8 bases. CDR1 and CDR2 from the germline V gene are SGHTA and FQGNSA. The CDR3 is 13 residues long. The CDR3 DNA reads TGTGCCAGCAGCTTAGATGGGAGCGAGACCCAGTACTTC. Translating it yields CASSLDGSETQYF.

This clonotype was detected ten times or more. The gene calls are TRBV7-2 and TRBJ2-5; D is perhaps TRBD2 (6 bases). Germline CDR1 SGHTA, CDR2 FQGNSA. The CDR3 totals 15 residues. V gave up 2 bases and J gave up 3 bases, with 13 bases separating them. CDR3 sequence reads: CASSLYLQREETQYF. The DNA for the CDR3 is TGTGCCAGCAGCTTATACTTACAGCGGGAAGAGACCCAGTACTTC. Drawing the rest from reference TRBV7-2 and TRBJ2-5, the complete variable domain is GAGVSQSPSNKVTEKGKDVELRCDPISGHTALYWYRQSLGQGLEFLIYFQGNSAPDKSGLPSDRFSAERTGGSVSTLTIQRTQQEDSAVYLCASSLYLQREETQYFGPGTRLLVL.

This clonotype was counted at least ten times. The chain joins TRBV5-1 to TRBJ2-2; no definite D call. The CDR3 extends over 13 amino acids. Trimming stripped 7 bases from V and 6 bases from J, with 13 bases between. Germline CDR1 and CDR2: SGHRS and YFSETQ. The CDR3 spells CASYDNLPGELFF. The CDR3 nucleotides are TGCGCCAGCTATGACAATCTCCCCGGGGAGCTGTTTTTT.

CDR3 DNA: TGCGCCAGCAGCCCACTGGACAGGACCCACGAGCAGTACTTC. This gives the protein CASSPLDRTHEQYF. The chain employs TRBV4-1 and TRBJ2-7; TRBD1 agrees at 7 bases. The CDR3 loop spans 14 amino acids. The germline gives CDR1 MGHRA, CDR2 YSYEKL. The V and J ends lost 4 bases and 5 bases, in that order; junction bases with no gene match: 8.

This clonotype was seen at least ten times. This sequence joins TRBV10-3 and TRBJ1-1; 9 bases fit TRBD1. CDR3 length equals 14 residues. V was clipped by 1 base and J by 8 bases; unmatched bases: 5. Per germline, CDR1 ENHRY and CDR2 SYGVKD. Here the CDR3 reads CAISEYVQGAEAFF. DNA for the CDR3: TGTGCCATCAGTGAGTACGTACAGGGGGCGGAAGCTTTCTTT.